This is a list of T cell receptor beta chains from one sample in a study of T-cell reconstitution after alpha-beta-depleted transplantation in children. One entry per CDR3 protein, called by TCRdb with MiXCR from the PCR reads. The table records about 230,000 distinct CDR3 sequences, about 9.6% of them present only once. Here the sequenced sample was PBMCs from the stem cell graft donor, taken from the stem cell graft. The origin of the receptors is a human donor who donated a stem cell graft to a child with SCID. CDR3s include the opening cysteine and the closing phenylalanine or tryptophan. For some rows the clone size is stated as once, few or many, or as a class when expanded; others skip it.

j_call clone_size v_call cdr3_aa
TRBJ1-6 many TRBV5-6 CASSLAGLNSPLHF
TRBJ1-4 many TRBV20-1 CSASEEFAGEKLFF
TRBJ2-2 many TRBV2 CASSDITGNTGELFF
TRBJ1-5 many TRBV20-1 CSATGQLSNQPQHF
TRBJ2-1 many TRBV27 CASSLYLNPSSYNEQFF
TRBJ1-2 many TRBV5-1 CASSLAHRTGYYGYTF
TRBJ2-5 many TRBV9 CASSVAPLGETQYF
TRBJ1-1 - TRBV5-1 CASSLAPDEAFF
TRBJ1-3 many TRBV6-5 CASSYSGGAGNTIYF
TRBJ1-4 many TRBV5-1 CASSSGPYEKLFF
TRBJ2-5 many TRBV7-9 CASSEIGETQYF
TRBJ1-2 many TRBV4-1 CASSQLTGYDYGYTF
TRBJ1-6 many TRBV20-1 CSARVKGNGNSPLHF
TRBJ1-6 many TRBV20-1 CSARGHRGDNSPLHF
TRBJ1-5 many TRBV27 CASSGQGNQPQHF
TRBJ2-6 many TRBV9 CASSVDPGANVLTF
TRBJ2-7 - TRBV5-1 CASSRTGAPSYEQYF
TRBJ1-6 many TRBV2 CASSDPALHF
TRBJ1-3 - TRBV18 CASSPGERVSGNTIYF
TRBJ2-3 many TRBV7-2 CASSTQGGGSTDTQYF
TRBJ2-2 many TRBV10-3 CAICNRDTGELFF
TRBJ2-5 many TRBV25-1 CASRRGSQETQYF
TRBJ2-5 - TRBV10-3 CAISPGLAGEETQYF
TRBJ2-3 many TRBV9 CASSVEGVTDTQYF
TRBJ1-2 many TRBV10-3 CAIGSRGDPIPDGYTF
TRBJ2-3 many TRBV5-4 CASSSLTGMPDTQYF
TRBJ1-5 many TRBV12-3/TRBV12-4 CASSWGGDYQPQHF
TRBJ2-1 - TRBV6-2/TRBV6-3 CASPTRAKWGYNEQFF
TRBJ1-2 few TRBV5-6 CASSLVAGGGYGYTF
TRBJ2-1 many TRBV9 CASSVSGQGAGNEQFF
TRBJ2-1 many TRBV5-6 CASSLPLNEQFF
TRBJ1-2 many TRBV20-1 CSARSVGPGYTF
TRBJ2-6 many TRBV6-5 CASSYSRQGANVLTF
TRBJ2-1 many TRBV2 CASTRDSGGYGGNEQFF
TRBJ2-6 many TRBV20-1 CSAPGFSGANVLTF
TRBJ2-5 many TRBV10-3 CAISEWGQETQYF
TRBJ2-5 - TRBV18 CASSPRASGGPYQETQYF
TRBJ2-3 many TRBV5-1 CASRVIPDTDTQYF
TRBJ2-4 many TRBV11-1 CASSGRQGKNIQYF
TRBJ2-1 many TRBV5-1 CASSPWSLDEQFF
TRBJ2-3 many TRBV11-1 CASSLDWGSGAVTDTQYF
TRBJ2-1 many TRBV6-2/TRBV6-3 CASSTPGPSSYNEQFF
TRBJ1-2 many TRBV29-1 CSVVGRPTGDGYGYTF
TRBJ2-2 many TRBV7-2 CASSWVRVGNTGELFF
TRBJ2-1 many TRBV7-3 CASSLTGPSYNEQFF
TRBJ2-6 many TRBV6-2/TRBV6-3 CASNRDTTLSGANVLTF